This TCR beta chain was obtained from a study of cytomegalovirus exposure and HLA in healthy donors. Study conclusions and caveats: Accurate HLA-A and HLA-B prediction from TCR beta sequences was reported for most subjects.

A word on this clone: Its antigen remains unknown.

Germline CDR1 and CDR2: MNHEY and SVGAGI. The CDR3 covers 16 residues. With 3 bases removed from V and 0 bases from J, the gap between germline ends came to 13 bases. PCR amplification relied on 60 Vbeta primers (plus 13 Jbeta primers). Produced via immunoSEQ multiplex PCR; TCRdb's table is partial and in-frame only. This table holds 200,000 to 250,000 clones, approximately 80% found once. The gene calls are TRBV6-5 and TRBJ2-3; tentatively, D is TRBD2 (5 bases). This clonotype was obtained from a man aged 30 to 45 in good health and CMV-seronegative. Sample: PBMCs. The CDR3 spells CASSYRGFSSTDTQYF. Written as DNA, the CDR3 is TGTGCCAGCAGTTATCGCGGGTTTTCTAGCACAGATACGCAGTATTTT.